Presented here are 10 T cell receptor beta chains from one specimen sequenced in a study of identical twins' blood T cells. TCRdb independently ran MiXCR on the 5' RACE reads; one entry per CDR3 protein. In the table there are 400,000 or so distinct CDR3 sequences, over 25% of which are singletons. Specimen: PBMCs. The receptors were sampled from a woman between 18 and 50 years old in good health.

Details on this clonotype: Relative to the germline gene, one junction end is altered; a read error may explain this. This chain links TRBV19 with TRBJ2-1; possible D gene TRBD1, 6 bases. This CDR3 region has 16 residues. The germline V gene has CDR1 LNHDA and CDR2 SQIVND (reference sequence). The CDR3 sequence is CASSLSGQYVRHERFF. CDR3 nucleotide sequence: TGTGCCAGTAGTCTCTCGGGACAATATGTCCGACATGAGCGGTTCTTC.

The chain recombines TRBV2 with TRBJ2-2; unclear D gene. V was pared by 5 bases and J by 0 bases, with 10 bases between. Germline CDR1 is SNHLY and CDR2 is FYNNEI. The CDR3 consists of 15 residues. In DNA form, the CDR3 reads TGTGCCAGCAGTCAGACCCCCGCGAACACCGGGGAGCTGTTTTTT. This gives the protein CASSQTPANTGELFF. The entire variable domain, with the rest obtained from reference TRBV2 and TRBJ2-2, is as follows: EPEVTQTPSHQVTQMGQEVILRCVPISNHLYFYWYRQILGQKVEFLVSFYNNEISEKSEIFDDQFSVERPDGSNFTLKIRSTKLEDSAMYFCASSQTPANTGELFFGEGSRLTVL.

The rearrangement links TRBV7-9 to TRBJ1-5; D remains ambiguous. V was trimmed by 1 base and J by 3 bases, leaving 7 bases between them. Germline CDR1 is SEHNR and CDR2 is FQNEAQ (reference sequence). The CDR3 runs to 14 residues. The CDR3 region is CASSLGRYNQPQHF. The CDR3 DNA reads TGTGCCAGCAGCTTAGGCCGGTACAATCAGCCCCAGCATTTT. Full variable domain (missing parts from reference TRBV7-9 and TRBJ1-5): DTGVSQNPRHKITKRGQNVTFRCDPISEHNRLYWYRQTLGQGPEFLTYFQNEAQLEKSRLLSDRFSAERPKGSFSTLEIQRTEQGDSAMYLCASSLGRYNQPQHFGDGTRLSIL.

This chain connects TRBV29-1 to TRBJ2-7; TRBD1 or TRBD2 may be the D gene (5 bases each). This CDR3 comprises 12 residues. The V and J ends lost 6 bases and 7 bases respectively, with 16 bases between them. The germline V gene has CDR1 SQVTM and CDR2 ANQGSEA. This CDR3 is CSVQGPKGEQYF. CDR3 in DNA: TGCAGCGTGCAGGGACCGAAGGGAGAGCAGTACTTC.

The chain uses TRBV14 and TRBJ1-1; 8 positions agree with TRBD1. The germline CDR1 and CDR2 sequences are SGHDN and FVKESK. This CDR3 contains 18 residues. The trim removed 6 bases at V and 0 bases at J, leaving 15 bases unmatched. The CDR3 loop is CASRDLGQGLSMNTEAFF. The CDR3 DNA reads TGTGCCAGCAGGGACCTAGGACAGGGACTTTCCATGAACACTGAAGCTTTCTTT. The variable domain in full, with the rest retrieved from reference TRBV14 and TRBJ1-1, is EAGVTQFPSHSVIEKGQTVTLRCDPISGHDNLYWYRRVMGKEIKFLLHFVKESKQDESGMPNNRFLAERTGGTYSTLKVQPAELEDSGVYFCASRDLGQGLSMNTEAFFGQGTRLTVV.

This clonotype has only a few counts. This chain uses TRBV6-2 or TRBV6-3 with TRBJ1-5, with D hard to call. CDR3 size: 14 residues. Trimming removed 4 bases at V and 5 bases at J, with 12 bases between. CDR1 MNHEY and CDR2 SVGEGT come from the germline V gene. As DNA, the CDR3 is TGTGCCAGCAGTTCCCGACCTCCCTATCAGCCCCAGCATTTT. Its translation: CASSSRPPYQPQHF.

J is TRBJ1-2 and V is TRBV6-5; unclear D gene. V lost 2 bases to trimming and J lost 4 bases, with 11 bases between them. There are 14 residues in the CDR3. CDR1 is MNHEY, CDR2 SVGAGI, per germline. The CDR3 protein is CASSYLGPGYGYTF. DNA for the CDR3: TGTGCCAGCAGTTACCTCGGCCCAGGCTATGGCTACACCTTC.

This clonotype was detected a few times. The chain recombines TRBV14 with TRBJ1-5, with D unclear. The ends were cut back, 0 bases at V and 5 bases at J, with 11 bases in the middle. The CDR3 contains 15 residues. Per germline, CDR1 SGHDN and CDR2 FVKESK. The CDR3 sequence is CASSQESGSYQPQHF. In DNA form, the CDR3 reads TGTGCCAGCAGCCAAGAGTCGGGTTCTTATCAGCCCCAGCATTTT.

V usage is TRBV25-1 and J usage is TRBJ1-2, with unresolved D. The germline CDR1 and CDR2 sequences are MGHDK and SYGVNS. The CDR3 contains 14 residues. Trimming took 5 bases from V and 4 from J, leaving 14 bases between them. The CDR3 loop is CASSTAGLLYGYTF. The CDR3 coding sequence is TGTGCCAGCAGTACTGCTGGGCTCCTCTATGGCTACACCTTC.

The V and J genes are TRBV3-1 and TRBJ1-1, with 8 bases lining up with TRBD1. Germline CDR1 reads LGHDT; CDR2 reads YNNKEL (reference sequence). V shed 8 bases, J shed 7 bases, and the junction held 12 bases outside the gene matches. This CDR3 is built from 14 residues. The DNA for the CDR3 is TGTGCCAGCGCGGTTGGACAGGGAAAGGTTGAAGCTTTCTTT. Residues: CASAVGQGKVEAFF.